These 21 T cell receptor beta chains were all obtained from the same sample, sequenced in a study of blood T cell repertoires in COVID-19. Assay used: immunoSEQ multiplex PCR; TCRdb lists only in-frame clones, some missing. The sample gives 55,000 to 65,000 clones, roughly 89% of which show up once; roughly 9% is in the top ten. Sequenced input: peripheral blood. Receptor source: a human donor in a cohort sampled during active COVID-19.

By its share, this clone is medium-sized. This chain links TRBV5-1 with TRBJ2-3; TRBD1 might be the D (6 bases). Between the trimmed V and J ends, which lost 0 bases and 2 bases, there was a span of 16 bases. The CDR3 has 17 amino acids. Germline CDR1 and CDR2: SGHRS and YFSETQ. CDR3 in DNA: TGCGCCAGCAGCTTGGGTGAGGGGGTTCTAGCCACAGATACGCAGTATTTT. Protein product: CASSLGEGVLATDTQYF.

The gene calls are TRBV19 and TRBJ2-3; D ambiguous. V lost 5 bases to trimming and J lost 2 bases, with 11 bases between them. Germline CDR1 and CDR2: LNHDA and SQIVND (reference sequence). The CDR3 is made up of 14 amino acids. The CDR3 DNA reads TGTGCCAGTAGTGGCAGAGCGTTCACAGATACGCAGTATTTT. Its protein product is CASSGRAFTDTQYF.

Details on this clone: Because the CDR3's place on the DNA is in doubt, the DNA is left out and the CDR3 is given as listed by TCRdb. This sequence joins TRBV21-1 and TRBJ1-3; the D call in the table, TRBD1, was not verified against the DNA. TRBV21-1 is flagged as a pseudogene. The CDR3 is 17 residues long, ends included. The CDR3 reads CASSKTWGVAPGNTIYF.

This chain uses TRBV7-3 with TRBJ1-3; D not resolved. CDR1 and CDR2 (germline): SGHTA, FQGTGA. The CDR3 length is 17 residues. V was shortened by 2 bases and J by 4 bases, with 18 bases between the two germline ends. The CDR3 sequence: CASSLSVAGIAGNTIYF. Written as DNA, the CDR3 is TGTGCCAGCAGCTTATCGGTTGCGGGGATTGCAGGAAACACCATATATTTT.

This sequence joins TRBV29-1 and TRBJ1-1; 8 bases are shared with TRBD1. CDR3 length equals 14 residues. J was trimmed by 5 bases and V by 6 bases; bases with no gene match: 11. Germline CDR1 reads SQVTM; CDR2 reads ANQGSEA. CDR3 sequence reads: CSVGSSGGLTEAFF. CDR3 in DNA: TGCAGCGTCGGGTCTTCAGGGGGCTTGACTGAAGCTTTCTTT.

The gene calls are TRBV3-1 (or the pseudogene TRBV3-2) and TRBJ2-2, with TRBD2 matching 7 bases. CDR3 length equals 16 residues. Germline V CDR1 and CDR2: LGHDT, YNNKEL (reference sequence). Trimming took 4 bases from V and 2 from J; bases not matched to a gene: 7. CDR3 in DNA: TGTGCCAGCAGCCGGCCGGGACTACCTAACACCGGGGAGCTGTTTTTT. Its protein is CASSRPGLPNTGELFF.

The V call is TRBV7-2, the J call TRBJ1-1, with a tentative D call TRBD1 (5 bases). CDR3 length equals 14 residues. Germline CDR1 SGHTA, CDR2 FQGNSA. Deletions cut 1 base from V and 3 bases from J, with 9 bases between. CDR3 loop: CASSLEGRDTEAFF. CDR3 bases: TGTGCCAGCAGCTTAGAGGGCAGGGACACTGAAGCTTTCTTT.

The chain employs TRBV7-9 and TRBJ1-2, with D possibly TRBD1 on 5 matching bases. Germline values: CDR1 SEHNR, CDR2 FQNEAQ (reference sequence). This CDR3 has 13 residues. Trimming cost V 4 bases and J 4 bases, with 10 bases left between them. For the CDR3, the DNA is TGTGCCAGCAGCTCGGACATGGCCTATGGCTACACCTTC. This codes for CASSSDMAYGYTF.

The chain recombines TRBV19 with TRBJ2-7, with 11 bases fitting TRBD2. The V gene end was trimmed by 9 bases and the J gene end by 3 bases; junction bases not matched to a gene: 7. CDR3 length: 14 amino acids. Germline V gene sequence: CDR1 LNHDA, CDR2 SQIVND (reference sequence). CDR3 bases: TGTGCCAGGAGGGGACTAGCGGATTACTACGAGCAGTACTTC. This codes for CARRGLADYYEQYF.

Points on this clone: Other nucleotide sequences from this sample produce the same CDR3. J is TRBJ1-5 and V is TRBV7-9; D unclear. The CDR3 sequence is 16 residues long. Between the trimmed V and J ends, which lost 4 bases and 4 bases, there was a span of 17 bases. Germline-derived CDR1 and CDR2 are SEHNR and FQNEAQ (reference sequence). The CDR3 loop reads CASSSTDRGWNQPQHF. The DNA of the CDR3 is TGTGCCAGCAGCTCAACCGACCGGGGATGGAATCAGCCCCAGCATTTT.

The V gene is TRBV14, the J gene TRBJ2-3, with 10 positions matching TRBD1. With V trimmed by 5 bases and J by 5 bases, 7 bases remained unmatched. CDR1 SGHDN and CDR2 FVKESK come from the germline V gene. The CDR3 runs to 15 residues. For the CDR3, the DNA is TGTGCCAGCAGCGCCCGACAGGGGGCGGGAGATACGCAGTATTTT. This sequence encodes CASSARQGAGDTQYF. Looking up the rest from reference TRBV14 and TRBJ2-3 gives the full variable domain: EAGVTQFPSHSVIEKGQTVTLRCDPISGHDNLYWYRRVMGKEIKFLLHFVKESKQDESGMPNNRFLAERTGGTYSTLKVQPAELEDSGVYFCASSARQGAGDTQYFGPGTRLTVL.

This chain uses TRBV29-1 with TRBJ2-5; TRBD2 might be the D (6 bases). Germline CDR1 is SQVTM and CDR2 is ANQGSEA. Trimming took 6 bases from V and 1 from J, leaving 15 bases between them. CDR3 length: 14 amino acids. In DNA, the CDR3 is TGCAGCGTGAGGCTAGCGCCAATCCAAGAGACCCAGTACTTC. Amino acids: CSVRLAPIQETQYF.

The chain combines TRBV4-1 with TRBJ1-3; TRBD1 aligns across 8 bases. CDR1 is MGHRA, CDR2 YSYEKL, per germline. The ends lost 0 bases at V and 2 bases at J; junction bases unmatched: 0. This CDR3 contains 15 residues. The CDR3 region has the DNA TGCGCCAGCAGCCAAGACAGGGGGCCTGGAAACACCATATATTTT. Residues: CASSQDRGPGNTIYF.

This clone has only a few counts. The chain links TRBV19 to TRBJ1-2, with D unresolved. Trimming cost V 4 bases and J 2 bases, with 20 bases left between them. This CDR3 spans 17 amino acids. CDR1 LNHDA and CDR2 SQIVND come from the germline V gene (reference sequence). The CDR3 DNA reads TGTGCCAGTAGTAAACTAGCCCCTCGGACGGAGAACTATGGCTACACCTTC. The encoded protein is CASSKLAPRTENYGYTF.

The rearrangement links TRBV11-2 to TRBJ2-7, with 9 bases fitting TRBD1. This CDR3 is 14 amino acids long. Germline V gene data show CDR1 as SGHAT and CDR2 as FQNNGV. The J segment lost 3 bases and the V segment lost 5 bases, leaving 5 bases of the junction unmatched. The CDR3 sequence: CASSEDRGIYEQYF. CDR3 DNA: TGTGCCAGCAGCGAGGACAGGGGTATCTACGAGCAGTACTTC.

The chain couples TRBV6-5 to TRBJ1-5; perhaps TRBD1 as D (5 bases). Germline lookup yields CDR1 MNHEY and CDR2 SVGAGI. Trimming left V 6 bases short and J 0 bases short, with 12 bases between. CDR3 length: 15 amino acids. For the CDR3, the DNA is TGTGCCAGCAGAACCCAGGGTTATAGCAATCAGCCCCAGCATTTT. It encodes CASRTQGYSNQPQHF.

CDR3 protein: CASSLIKLGLAGAGTGELFF. The CDR3, as DNA: TGTGCCAGCAGCTTAATTAAGCTCGGACTAGCGGGAGCCGGCACCGGGGAGCTGTTTTTT. This chain joins TRBV7-3 and TRBJ2-2, with 13 bases that match TRBD2. The germline V gene encodes CDR1 SGHTA and CDR2 FQGTGA. CDR3 size: 20 residues. V shed 1 base and J 4 bases; nucleotides not matched to a gene: 12.

The genes are TRBV29-1 and TRBJ1-5, with D tentatively TRBD1 (6 bases). The CDR3 is 15 residues long. Germline V CDR1 and CDR2: SQVTM, ANQGSEA. Trimming removed 5 bases from V and 6 bases from J, with 20 bases in between. CDR3 in amino acids: CSVTHREPWVQPQHF. CDR3 bases: TGCAGCGTTACCCACAGGGAACCTTGGGTTCAGCCCCAGCATTTT.

The chain links TRBV5-5 to TRBJ2-1, with 11 bases identical to TRBD2. CDR3 length: 14 residues. J was trimmed by 7 bases and V by 0 bases; bases with no gene match: 0. Germline V CDR1 and CDR2: SGHKS, YYEKEE (reference sequence). This chain's CDR3 is CASSLGLAGNEQFF. CDR3 sequence (DNA): TGTGCCAGCAGCTTGGGACTAGCGGGGAATGAGCAGTTCTTC. Together with reference TRBV5-5 and TRBJ2-1, the CDR3 gives the full variable domain: DAGVTQSPTHLIKTRGQQVTLRCSPISGHKSVSWYQQVLGQGPQFIFQYYEKEERGRGNFPDRFSARQFPNYSSELNVNALLLGDSALYLCASSLGLAGNEQFFGPGTRLTVL.

The CDR3 bases are TGTGCCAGCAGCCAAGAATACAGGAACACTGAAGCTTTCTTT. Translation gives CASSQEYRNTEAFF. V and J are TRBV14 and TRBJ1-1, with D uncertain. Germline CDR1 is SGHDN and CDR2 is FVKESK. Trimming cost V 0 bases and J 1 base, with 6 bases left between them. This CDR3 has 14 amino acids. Using reference TRBV14 and TRBJ1-1 for the parts outside the CDR3, the full variable domain is EAGVTQFPSHSVIEKGQTVTLRCDPISGHDNLYWYRRVMGKEIKFLLHFVKESKQDESGMPNNRFLAERTGGTYSTLKVQPAELEDSGVYFCASSQEYRNTEAFFGQGTRLTVV.

V gene TRBV6-1 combines with J gene TRBJ1-2; D not certain. Per the germline V gene, CDR1 is MNHNS and CDR2 is SASEGT. The V end was cut by 3 bases, the J end by 2 bases, with 7 bases between. The CDR3 covers 13 residues. In nucleotides, the CDR3 is TGTGCCAGCAGTGATATTCCCAACTATGGCTACACCTTC. It encodes CASSDIPNYGYTF.